This T cell receptor beta chain was captured in a study of blood T cell repertoires in COVID-19. Germline V gene data show CDR1 as LNHDA and CDR2 as SQIVND (reference sequence). CDR3 size: 14 residues. Germline trimming cut 5 bases from V and 4 bases from J; bases unmatched to any gene: 5. Original processing methods: By means of reference gene primer amplification, nucleated cell counts were estimated. Assay: immunoSEQ multiplex PCR; the TCRdb copy retains only in-frame clones and omits some. Clone size and the V and J calls come from that table; the DNA yielded D and trimming. This table holds 150,000 to 180,000 clones, 84% found once.

The V call is TRBV19, the J call TRBJ1-5; 7 bases align to TRBD1. The sequenced sample consisted of peripheral blood. This receptor was taken from a woman in her forties or fifties with acute or convalescent COVID-19. This CDR3 reads CASSWGQRNQPQHF. The CDR3 DNA reads TGTGCCAGTAGTTGGGGACAGAGAAATCAGCCCCAGCATTTT.